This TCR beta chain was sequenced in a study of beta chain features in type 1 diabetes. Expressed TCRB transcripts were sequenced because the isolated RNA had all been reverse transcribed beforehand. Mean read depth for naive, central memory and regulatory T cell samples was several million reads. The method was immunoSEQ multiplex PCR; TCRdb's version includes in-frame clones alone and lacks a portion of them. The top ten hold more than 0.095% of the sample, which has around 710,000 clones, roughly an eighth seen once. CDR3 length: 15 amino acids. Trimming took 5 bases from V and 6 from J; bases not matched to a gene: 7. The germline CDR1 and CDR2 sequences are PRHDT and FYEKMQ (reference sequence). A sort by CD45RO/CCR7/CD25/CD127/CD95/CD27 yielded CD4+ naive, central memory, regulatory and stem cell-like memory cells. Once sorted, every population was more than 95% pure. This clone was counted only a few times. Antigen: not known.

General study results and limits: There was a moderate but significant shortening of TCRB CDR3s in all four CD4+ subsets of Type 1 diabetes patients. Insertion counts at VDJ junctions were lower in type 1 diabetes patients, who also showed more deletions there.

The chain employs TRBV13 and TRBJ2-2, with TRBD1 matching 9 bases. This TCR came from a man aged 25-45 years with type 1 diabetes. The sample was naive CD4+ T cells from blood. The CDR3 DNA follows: TGTGCCAGCAGCGTGGGACAGGGAACGGCCGGGGAGCTGTTTTTT. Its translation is CASSVGQGTAGELFF.